The sequence of this T cell receptor beta chain was determined in a study of response to subunit inactivated influenza vaccine. Concerning this clonotype itself: Its specificity is unknown.

TCRdb called the RT-PCR reads again in MiXCR, with one record for every CDR3 protein. Of over 800,000 distinct CDR3 sequences listed, 20% to 25% are singletons. Looked up from germline, CDR1 is SGHDN and CDR2 is FVKESK. The V gene lost 0 bases and the J gene lost 0 bases, with 7 bases spanning the gap. The CDR3 length is 15 residues. The study's findings and limits: Few new T cells, the authors suggested, are recruited by each seasonal influenza vaccination.

Source: PBMCs from blood, taken around 5 days after vaccination. This TCR came from a man aged 50 or older who received an inactivated influenza vaccine. The genes are TRBV14 and TRBJ2-3; the D is unclear. The CDR3 DNA is TGTGCCAGCAGCCAAGATACGGCTAGCACAGATACGCAGTATTTT. Protein product: CASSQDTASTDTQYF.